Sequencing of this T cell receptor beta chain was carried out in a study of blood T cell repertoires in COVID-19. Study overall: Donors in the United States, Italy and Spain gave samples during acute or convalescent COVID-19. In each case, the material was cDNA or gDNA derived from T cells, B-cell-depleted T cells, or PBMCs.

Original processing methods: Counts of nucleated cells, estimated from reference gene primer amplification, were obtained. The repertoire was sequenced with immunoSEQ multiplex PCR; TCRdb's copy has only in-frame clones and lacks some. D and trimming come from the DNA, and the V and J calls and clone size come from that table. Of 300,000 to 400,000 clones detected, approximately 89% appear once; the ten largest clones hold approximately 8%. This clone was detected once. This CDR3 has 14 residues. CDR1 and CDR2 (germline): LNHDA, SQIVND (reference sequence). The germline V and J ends were trimmed by 6 bases and 6 bases, with 17 bases remaining between them.

The TCR sequence derives from a woman aged 45-59 years who had recovered from COVID-19. Sample: peripheral blood. The chain combines TRBV19 with TRBJ1-1, with D tentatively TRBD1 (6 bases). The CDR3 bases are TGTGCCAGTAGCCCCCGAGACAACAGGGCTGAAGCTTTCTTT. Protein sequence: CASSPRDNRAEAFF.